What follows is one TCR beta chain and its context. Its antigen is currently not known. Per-base quality was not reported, and no clone a single base away is much larger than it. These data come from a study of blood T cell repertoires in COVID-19 (dated by TCRdb to between 2020 and 2021). Looking at the study overall: Collaborator samples came from the United States, Italy and Spain and covered acute and convalescent phases of COVID-19. The material from the prospective study consisted of cDNA or gDNA derived from T cells, B-cell-depleted T cells, or PBMCs. Deeply sampled blood TCRbeta repertoires from subjects exposed to, actively infected with, or recovered from COVID-19 were included in the dataset. The repertoires were released in a freely available public database intended as a resource for research on the immune response to SARS-CoV-2. Samples came from the ongoing ImmuneRACE study (first 160 participants) plus 1,254 subjects from 6 global collaborators. The sample metadata nearly always contained a de-identified subject ID, COVID-19 status, age in years and sex. Where available, HLA class I and class II types were taken from metadata supplied by the sample provider and were not determined by assay-based typing.

Collaborating institutions collected whole blood in K2EDTA tubes following their own protocols. For TCRbeta analysis, collaborator samples were shipped as frozen whole blood, as isolated PBMCs, or as DNA extracted from either sample type. General findings and caveats noted by the study authors: The amount of clinical and demographic metadata varied by source and participant and was provided uncurated.

CDR1 and CDR2, looked up from the germline V gene, are SGHVS and FQNEAQ. The germline V end is reduced by 5 bases and the J end by 0 bases; junction bases left unmatched: 7. Inclusive of the bounding cysteine and phenylalanine, the CDR3 is 17 residues long. The only DNA kept is the CDR3, 51 bases in frame from the first base. TCRbeta CDR3 regions were amplified from genomic DNA by means of the immunoSEQ Assay, a bias-controlled multiplex PCR. On the authors' methods: The number of nucleated cells in each sample was estimated from the amplification of reference gene primers within the assay. To quantify the absolute abundance of each unique TCRbeta CDR3 rearrangement, sequence reads were collapsed and filtered. Productive Simpson clonality was computed per sample as the square root of Simpson's diversity index over productive rearrangements. As stored in TCRdb, this immuneACCESS dataset retains in-frame rearrangements with V and J assigned. A fraction of the clones does not appear; measured against another copy, unresolved V genes explain less than half of the discrepancy, and the remainder lacks a known reason. Clone size and V and J calls were adopted from that table, with D and trimming inferred from the DNA. Counted in this sample were around 300,000 clones; over 75% of them appeared once. Jointly, the top ten make up 1% of the sample.

The clonotype originates from a man between 45 and 60 years old with active or convalescent COVID-19. Rearrangement joined TRBV7-8 to TRBJ1-3, with 10 bases aligning to TRBD1. The sequenced sample consisted of peripheral blood. In nucleotide form, the sequence is TGTGCCAGCAGCCTCGGGACAGGGGCGTTCTCTGGAAACACCATATATTTT. Translated, it gives CASSLGTGAFSGNTIYF. The variable domain in full, with residues beyond the CDR3 obtained from the reference TRBV7-8 and TRBJ1-3 genes, is GAGVSQSPRYKVAKRGQDVALRCDPISGHVSLFWYQQALGQGPEFLTYFQNEAQLDKSGLPSDRFFAERPEGSVSTLKIQRTQQEDSAVYLCASSLGTGAFSGNTIYFGEGSWLTVV.